This T cell receptor beta chain came from a study of cytomegalovirus exposure and HLA in healthy donors. Study details: The approximately 110 validation repertoires used a platform that matched the one used for the approximately 610 first-cohort repertoires, as a later analysis reported. General study results and limits: The CMV antigen specificity of a few CMV-associated chains was confirmed through in vitro analysis.

This CDR3 is 19 amino acids long. V shed 2 bases and J 0 bases; nucleotides not matched to a gene: 13. Germline CDR1 SGDLS, CDR2 YYNGEE. Comment on this clone: Its target is unknown.

Measured with immunoSEQ multiplex PCR; TCRdb has only the in-frame clones, and not every one. The sample lists roughly 220,000 clones, just over 90% seen once, with more than 0.85% in the top ten. Sequenced material: PBMCs. The origin of this receptor is a woman younger than 30 in good health and CMV-seronegative. The gene calls are TRBV9 and TRBJ2-1; 8 bases align to TRBD2. CDR3 in DNA: TGTGCCAGCAGCGTGTTCCCCACTAGCGCGGGGGGCTCCTACAATGAGCAGTTCTTC. Translation: CASSVFPTSAGGSYNEQFF. Filled out from reference TRBV9 and TRBJ2-1, the complete variable domain reads DSGVTQTPKHLITATGQRVTLRCSPRSGDLSVYWYQQSLDQGLQFLIQYYNGEERAKGNILERFSAQQFPDLHSELNLSSLELGDSALYFCASSVFPTSAGGSYNEQFFGPGTRLTVL.